Below, 6 T cell receptor beta chains from the same sample are listed, as sequenced in a study of T cell responses to AZD1222 COVID-19 vaccine. Clones were sequenced by immunoSEQ multiplex PCR, and TCRdb holds only the in-frame ones, with some missing. The sample lists 120,000 to 150,000 clones; about 89% were seen once. Sequenced material: peripheral blood, taken on day 0 of AZD1222 vaccination. The source of these receptors is an adult in good health.

The rearrangement links TRBV6-1 to TRBJ2-1; D gene ambiguous. The CDR3 is 16 amino acids. Germline V CDR1 and CDR2: MNHNS, SASEGT. The V end was cut by 2 bases, the J end by 8 bases, with 19 bases between. For the CDR3, the DNA is TGTGCCAGCAGTGAACCCGGGCAGGCGGCTAGTGATGAGCAGTTCTTC. Its protein is CASSEPGQAASDEQFF.

This clone is a singleton in its sample. V is TRBV5-1 and J is TRBJ2-1; 13 positions match TRBD2. Trimming at V came to 4 bases and at J to 5 bases, leaving 6 bases not matched to a gene. Germline V gene lookup returns CDR1 SGHRS and CDR2 YFSETQ. The CDR3 runs to 16 residues. The CDR3 sequence is CASSRLAGGQHNEQFF. CDR3 DNA sequence: TGCGCCAGCAGCAGACTAGCGGGAGGCCAACACAATGAGCAGTTCTTC.

V and J are TRBV24-1 and TRBJ1-2; D remains unclear. V was cut by 3 bases and J by 2 bases, with 9 bases left in between. This CDR3 is 14 amino acids long. Germline V lookup: CDR1 KGHDR, CDR2 SFDVKD. The CDR3 sequence: CATSDDKTNYGYTF. The CDR3, as DNA: TGTGCCACCAGTGATGATAAGACAAACTATGGCTACACCTTC.

The rearrangement joins TRBV7-2 to TRBJ2-3, with 7 bases aligning to TRBD1. The CDR3 extends over 15 amino acids. V was pared by 5 bases and J by 0 bases, with 5 bases of the junction left unmatched. Germline V gives CDR1 SGHTA, CDR2 FQGNSA. CDR3 nucleotide sequence: TGTGCCAGCAGCCTCACAGGGGTCAGCACAGATACGCAGTATTTT. Protein sequence: CASSLTGVSTDTQYF.

This chain joins TRBV19 and TRBJ1-1; 9 nucleotides align to TRBD1. This CDR3 contains 14 residues. Germline V CDR1 and CDR2: LNHDA, SQIVND (reference sequence). Losses at the gene ends were 4 bases for V and 7 bases for J; bases not matched to a gene: 7. CDR3 nucleotides: TGTGCCAGTAGTAGGGGACAGGGTGGGGGTGAAGCTTTCTTT. Protein sequence: CASSRGQGGGEAFF.

J is TRBJ1-2 and V is TRBV7-2, with a possible D match to TRBD1 (5 bases). The V gene lost 1 base and the J gene lost 5 bases, with 14 bases spanning the gap. Looked up from germline, CDR1 is SGHTA and CDR2 is FQGNSA. The CDR3 has 15 amino acids. DNA of the CDR3: TGTGCCAGCAGCTTAGGTGGAGGGGAACGATATGGCTACACCTTC. This sequence encodes CASSLGGGERYGYTF.